This entry is about one T cell receptor beta chain. This CDR3 region has 15 residues. The sample comes from a study of OX40 agonist ivuxolimab in advanced cancers. Whole-study context: Previous treatment with anti-PD-1, anti-PD-L1 or anti-CTLA-4 therapy was allowed; 40% had received some.

Method: immunoSEQ multiplex PCR; TCRdb's copy keeps in-frame clones and lacks some. The sample lists under 40,000 clones; around nine tenths were seen once. The rearrangement links TRBV21-1 to TRBJ1-6; no DNA check was done on the table's D call, TRBD1. TRBV21-1 represents a pseudogene. This material consisted of CD4+ or CD8+ T cells sorted from blood, taken in a trial of the OX40 agonist ivuxolimab. The receptor's source is an adult with an advanced solid tumor such as melanoma, head and neck, liver or kidney cancer. The CDR3 sequence is CASRTGHRSNSPLHF. CDR3 nucleotide sequence: TGTGCCAGCAGGACAGGCCACCGATCTAATTCACCCCTCCACTTT.